The clone carrying this T cell receptor beta chain was recorded at least ten times. This CDR3 has 18 amino acids. Trimming stripped 4 bases from V and 1 base from J, with 17 bases between. Per the germline V gene, CDR1 is MNHEY and CDR2 is SMNVEV (reference sequence). This record belongs to a study of CD8 T cells in ankylosing spondylitis. Researchers built TCR beta libraries using quantitative 5'-RACE with molecular barcodes. One entry per CDR3 protein, called by TCRdb with MiXCR from the 5' RACE reads. The data show about 200,000 distinct CDR3 sequences, 13% seen once. Sequenced material: blood, either unsorted or a sorted T cell fraction (not recorded which). The V call is TRBV27, the J call TRBJ1-6; perhaps TRBD1 as D (5 bases). This clonotype was obtained from a male donor with ankylosing spondylitis or in good health (not recorded which). This chain's CDR3 is CASSSRAGGGSYNSPLHF. The CDR3, as DNA: TGTGCCAGCAGTTCCCGGGCCGGGGGTGGGTCCTATAATTCACCCCTCCACTTT.